In this sample, the clone carrying this T cell receptor beta chain turned up once. These data are taken from a study of cytotoxic CD8 clonotypes in ibrutinib-treated CLL. The CDR3 has 13 residues. Germline CDR1 KGHSH, CDR2 LQKENI. V lost 3 bases and J lost 4, with 7 bases in between. Clones were sequenced by immunoSEQ multiplex PCR, and TCRdb holds only the in-frame ones, with some missing. The data contain fewer than 400,000 clones, 60% to 80% of them singletons. This sequence was found in a human donor with chronic lymphocytic leukemia. Sequenced here: PBMCs, sampled after 36 months of ibrutinib treatment. The chain combines TRBV18 with TRBJ2-1; no reliable D call. The CDR3 protein is CASSPGPYNEQFF. The CDR3 region has the DNA TGTGCCAGCTCACCGGGCCCATACAATGAGCAGTTCTTC.